Following are 13 T cell receptor beta chains from one sample sequenced in a study of vaccination effects on CD4 cells after COVID-19 (dated by TCRdb to 2021 to 2024). The library was obtained by the immunoSEQ multiplex PCR assay. Entries here come from immuneACCESS through TCRdb and include only in-frame sequences with V and J called. Some clones fail to appear in such tables; in the studies checked, an unresolved V gene covers under half of the shortfall, and the cause of the remainder is unknown. A total of 27,000 or so clones appear in this sample, 83% of them only once. Under 1.5% of the sample comes from the top ten. For these receptors, no antigen is known. The ViraFEST assay stimulated PBMC with viral peptide pools and then used TCR sequencing to identify antigen-specific CD4+ T cell clonotypes by expansion. After approximately eleven days of culture, CD4+ T cells were isolated with the EasySep CD4+ T cell isolation kit. Participants received two doses of either the BNT162b2 or the mRNA-1273 mRNA SARS-CoV-2 vaccine.

This specimen consisted of CD4+ T cells from PBMCs cultured with HCoV-NL63 spike peptides, obtained after COVID-19 vaccination. The cell subset or site label for this specimen denotes: HCoV-NL63 spike overlapping peptide pool stimulation. These receptors were collected from a human donor who received a COVID-19 vaccine. Some clones in this sample may be carry-over from other donors' samples.

This chain links TRBV14 with TRBJ2-7, with D uncertain. Trimming took off 1 base at V and 2 bases at J, with 12 bases between the two ends. The CDR3 is 15 residues long. The germline V gene has CDR1 SGHDN and CDR2 FVKESK. CDR3: CASSQGISPTYEQYV. CDR3 nucleotides: TGTGCCAGCAGCCAAGGGATTAGCCCGACCTACGAGCAGTACGTC.

The gene calls are TRBV28 and TRBJ2-4; D is ambiguous. The CDR3 runs to 14 residues. Trimming took 1 base from V and 4 from J, leaving 8 bases between them. Germline V CDR1 and CDR2: MDHEN, SYDVKM. Here the CDR3 DNA reads TGTGCCAGCAGTTTATTTGGAGAGAAAAACATTCAGTACTTC. Amino acids: CASSLFGEKNIQYF.

By share, this clone counts as large. This rearrangement joins TRBV12-5 to TRBJ2-5, with unresolved D. The CDR3 sequence is 15 residues long. V dropped 3 bases and J dropped 1 base, with 12 bases sitting between them. CDR1 is LGHNT and CDR2 is FRNRAP in the germline V gene. The CDR3: CASGFAGSFQETQYF. The CDR3 DNA reads TGTGCTAGTGGTTTTGCCGGTAGCTTCCAAGAGACCCAGTACTTC.

V gene TRBV5-5 combines with J gene TRBJ2-1; 7 bases map to TRBD1. Trimming took 8 bases from V and 5 from J; bases not matched to a gene: 10. CDR1 SGHKS and CDR2 YYEKEE come from the germline V gene (reference sequence). The CDR3 is made up of 14 amino acids. CDR3 coding DNA: TGTGCCAGTCTCAGACAGGGTTTAAACAATGAGCAGTTCTTC. Its protein is CASLRQGLNNEQFF. The full variable domain, rest sourced from reference TRBV5-5 and TRBJ2-1, is DAGVTQSPTHLIKTRGQQVTLRCSPISGHKSVSWYQQVLGQGPQFIFQYYEKEERGRGNFPDRFSARQFPNYSSELNVNALLLGDSALYLCASLRQGLNNEQFFGPGTRLTVL.

The rearrangement links TRBV29-1 to TRBJ1-5; TRBD1 aligns across 8 bases. The CDR3 totals 14 residues. Germline CDR1 is SQVTM and CDR2 is ANQGSEA. Trimming at V came to 4 bases and at J to 6 bases, leaving 8 bases not matched to a gene. CDR3 coding DNA: TGCAGCGTTGCGTTGGCAGGGGGCGTTCAGCCCCAGCATTTT. Encoded protein: CSVALAGGVQPQHF.

J is TRBJ1-1 and V is TRBV20-1, with unresolved D. Germline values: CDR1 DFQATT, CDR2 SNEGSKA (reference sequence). Trimming shortened V by 3 bases and J by 0 bases, and 17 bases separated the two germline ends. The CDR3 covers 16 residues. The CDR3 protein is CSASPPDGMMNTEAFF. CDR3 coding DNA: TGCAGTGCTAGTCCCCCCGACGGGATGATGAACACTGAAGCTTTCTTT.

V gene TRBV5-6 combines with J gene TRBJ1-6; D remains ambiguous. Per germline, CDR1 SGHDT and CDR2 YYEEEE. Trimming stripped 1 base from V and 0 bases from J, with 5 bases between. There are 15 residues in the CDR3. CDR3 residues: CASSLQSSYNSPLHF. CDR3 coding DNA: TGTGCCAGCAGCTTGCAGAGCTCCTATAATTCACCCCTCCACTTT.

The chain is built from TRBV7-8 and TRBJ2-3; D is undetermined. CDR3 length equals 15 residues. Per germline, CDR1 SGHVS and CDR2 FQNEAQ. The V end lost 4 bases, the J end lost 2 bases, and 13 bases lay between the germline ends. In DNA form, the CDR3 reads TGTGCCAGCAGCTCGGACCTTATATCCACAGATACGCAGTATTTT. Encoded protein: CASSSDLISTDTQYF.

Remarks on this clone: Other nucleotide sequences from this sample produce the same CDR3. CDR3 coding DNA: TGTGCCAGCAGCTTAGCTGGGGGCGGGGAGACCCAGTACTTC. Residues: CASSLAGGGETQYF. The chain has TRBV7-2 and TRBJ2-5; a possible D gene is TRBD1 (6 bases). Trimming left V 0 bases short and J 5 bases short, with 10 bases between. This CDR3 has 14 amino acids. The germline gives CDR1 SGHTA, CDR2 FQGNSA.

The V call is TRBV6-2 or TRBV6-3, the J call TRBJ2-7, with 15 bases identical to TRBD2. Germline V gene sequence: CDR1 MNHEY, CDR2 SVGEGT. V trimming: 4 bases; J trimming: 0 bases; junction bases outside the gene matches: 10. The CDR3 sequence is 19 residues long. The CDR3 DNA follows: TGTGCCAGCAGTTCAATACCAGGACTAGCGGGGGGGATCTCCTACGAGCAGTACGTC. Its translation is CASSSIPGLAGGISYEQYV.

V usage is TRBV5-1 and J usage is TRBJ2-5, with a weak D call TRBD2 (6 bases). CDR3 length equals 15 residues. Germline CDR1 SGHRS, CDR2 YFSETQ. V was cut by 1 base and J by 5 bases, with 15 bases left in between. CDR3 DNA: TGCGCCAGCAGCTTGCAACTCTCGGGGGAGGAGACCCAGTACTTC. This sequence encodes CASSLQLSGEETQYF.

The rearrangement uses TRBV19 and TRBJ1-5; unclear D gene. Trimming stripped 3 bases from V and 2 bases from J, with 14 bases between. The germline gives CDR1 LNHDA, CDR2 SQIVND (reference sequence). The CDR3 covers 16 residues. Here the CDR3 DNA reads TGTGCCAGTAGTATGTCCGGGCCCAATGGCAATCAGCCCCAGCATTTT. This codes for CASSMSGPNGNQPQHF.

The chain joins TRBV12-5 to TRBJ1-6; a possible D gene is TRBD1 (6 bases). Germline V lookup: CDR1 LGHNT, CDR2 FRNRAP. CDR3 length equals 18 residues. The CDR3 loop is CAPSRVGGRQVYNSPLHF. The CDR3 coding sequence is TGTGCCCCTTCGCGAGTCGGTGGTCGACAGGTCTATAATTCACCCCTCCACTTT.